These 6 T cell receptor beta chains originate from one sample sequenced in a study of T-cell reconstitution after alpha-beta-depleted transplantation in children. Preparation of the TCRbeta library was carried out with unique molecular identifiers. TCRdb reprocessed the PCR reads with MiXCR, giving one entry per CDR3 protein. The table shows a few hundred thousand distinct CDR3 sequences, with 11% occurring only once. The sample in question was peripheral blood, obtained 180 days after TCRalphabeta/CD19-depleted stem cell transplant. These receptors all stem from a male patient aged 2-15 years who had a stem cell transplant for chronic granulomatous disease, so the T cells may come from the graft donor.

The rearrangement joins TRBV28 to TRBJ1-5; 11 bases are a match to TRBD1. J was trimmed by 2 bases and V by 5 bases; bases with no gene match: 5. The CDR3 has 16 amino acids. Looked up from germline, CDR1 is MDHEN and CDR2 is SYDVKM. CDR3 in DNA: TGTGCCAGCAGTCCCCGGGACAGGGGGGGCAATCAGCCCCAGCATTTT. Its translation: CASSPRDRGGNQPQHF.

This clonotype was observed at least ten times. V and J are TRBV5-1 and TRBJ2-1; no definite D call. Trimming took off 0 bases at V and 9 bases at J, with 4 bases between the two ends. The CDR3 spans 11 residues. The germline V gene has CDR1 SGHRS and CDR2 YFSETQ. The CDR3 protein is CASSLDREQFF. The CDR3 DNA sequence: TGCGCCAGCAGCTTGGACCGTGAGCAGTTCTTC.

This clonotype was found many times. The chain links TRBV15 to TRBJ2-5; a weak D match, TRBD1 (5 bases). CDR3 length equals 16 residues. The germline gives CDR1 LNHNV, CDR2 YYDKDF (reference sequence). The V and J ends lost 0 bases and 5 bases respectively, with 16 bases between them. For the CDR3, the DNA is TGTGCCACCAGCAGAGAGCGACAGACCTATCTGGAGACCCAGTACTTC. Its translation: CATSRERQTYLETQYF.

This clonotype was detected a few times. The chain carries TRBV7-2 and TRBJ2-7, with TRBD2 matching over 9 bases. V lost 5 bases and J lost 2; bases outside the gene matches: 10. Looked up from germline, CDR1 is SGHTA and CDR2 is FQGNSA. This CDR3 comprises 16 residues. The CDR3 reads CASSLDAGGPTYEQYF. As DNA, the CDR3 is TGTGCCAGCAGCCTCGACGCGGGGGGGCCGACCTACGAGCAGTACTTC.

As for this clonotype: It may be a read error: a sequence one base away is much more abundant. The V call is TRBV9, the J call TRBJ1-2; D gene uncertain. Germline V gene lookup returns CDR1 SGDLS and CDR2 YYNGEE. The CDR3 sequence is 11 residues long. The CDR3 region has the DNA TGTGCCAGCAGCCAGTCCGATGGCTACATCTTC. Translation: CASSQSDGYIF.

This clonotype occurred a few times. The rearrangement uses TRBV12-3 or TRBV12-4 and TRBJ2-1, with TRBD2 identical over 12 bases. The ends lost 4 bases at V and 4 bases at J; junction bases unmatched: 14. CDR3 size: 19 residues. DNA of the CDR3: TGTGCCAGCAGTTGGCTAGCGGGAGGGCTAATTACGATATACAATGAGCAGTTCTTC. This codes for CASSWLAGGLITIYNEQFF.